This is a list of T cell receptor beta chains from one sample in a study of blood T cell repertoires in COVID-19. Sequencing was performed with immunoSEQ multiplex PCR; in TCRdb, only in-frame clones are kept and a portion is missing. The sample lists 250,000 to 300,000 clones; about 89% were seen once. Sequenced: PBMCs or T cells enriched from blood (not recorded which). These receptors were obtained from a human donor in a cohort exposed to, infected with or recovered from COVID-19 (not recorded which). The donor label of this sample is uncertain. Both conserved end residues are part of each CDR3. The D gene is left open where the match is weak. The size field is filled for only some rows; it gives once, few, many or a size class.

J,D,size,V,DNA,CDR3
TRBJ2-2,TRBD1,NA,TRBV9,TGTGCCAGCACCCGGGACAGGGGGCTTGACGGGGAGCTGTTTTTT,CASTRDRGLDGELFF
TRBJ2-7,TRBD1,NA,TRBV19,TGTGCCAGTAGTAGAGGGACAGGGGGGCGCGAGCAGTACTTC,CASSRGTGGREQYF
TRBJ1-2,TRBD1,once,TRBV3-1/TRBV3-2,TGTGCCAGCAGTTCAGGACAGGTCTTAGGCTACACCTTC,CASSSGQVLGYTF
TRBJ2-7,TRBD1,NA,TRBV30,TGTGCCTGGAGTGTTAATTTTGGGACAGACTCCTACGAGCAGTACTTC,CAWSVNFGTDSYEQYF
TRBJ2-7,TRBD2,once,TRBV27,TGTGCCAGCAGTCGCGGGGGGACCTACGAGCAGTACTTC,CASSRGGTYEQYF
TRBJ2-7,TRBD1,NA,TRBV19,TGTGCCAGTAGTATCGGGACAGGGGAATCCTACGAGCAGTACTTC,CASSIGTGESYEQYF
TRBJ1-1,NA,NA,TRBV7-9,TGTGCCAGCAGTTACCCCCCCGCGGCGGCTTTCTTT,CASSYPPAAAFF
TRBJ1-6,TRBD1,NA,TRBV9,TGTGCCAGCTCCCGACAGGGTTATAATTCACCCCTCCACTTT,CASSRQGYNSPLHF
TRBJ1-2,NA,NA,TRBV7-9,TGTGCCAGCAGCTCATTGACGGGGGTTAACTATGGCTACACCTTC,CASSSLTGVNYGYTF
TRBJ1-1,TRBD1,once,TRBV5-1,TGCGCCAGCAGTGTCAGGGGGGACACTGAAGCTTTCTTT,CASSVRGDTEAFF
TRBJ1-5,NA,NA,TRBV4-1,TGCGCCAGCAGCCAGGCAAGCAATCAGCCCCAGCATTTT,CASSQASNQPQHF
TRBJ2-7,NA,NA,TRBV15,TGTGCCACCAGGGGGGCAGGGAGCTACGAGCAGTACTTC,CATRGAGSYEQYF
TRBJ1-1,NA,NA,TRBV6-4,TGTGCCAGCCACTCAGGGATGGTGAACACTGAAGCTTTCTTT,CASHSGMVNTEAFF